This TCR beta chain is from a study of T-cell memory formation after mild COVID-19. Study overall: There were largely donor-specific TCR clusters.

TCRdb itself ran the 5' RACE reads through MiXCR, one entry per CDR3 protein. The sample carries 550,000 to 600,000 distinct CDR3 sequences, less than 25% recorded once. A few counts support this clonotype. No antigen is known for it. Findings and caveats of the study: Balance between CD4 and CD8 was seen in clones contracting day 15 to 85, and a CD4+ lean was seen in later expanders. Some SARS-CoV-2-responding clones were already detected in memory before infection.

The clonotype was recovered from an adult woman who had mild COVID-19 (a few samples of this study predate the infection). Cell type and time point are not known. The sequenced material came from PBMCs or a T cell subset sorted from them (not recorded which).

The CDR3 spells CASSYGTSGGLSNEQFF. The CDR3, as DNA: TGTGCCAGCAGCTACGGGACTAGCGGGGGGCTGTCCAATGAGCAGTTCTTC. The V and J genes are TRBV7-3 and TRBJ2-1, with 15 nucleotides matching TRBD2. Germline assignment: CDR1 SGHTA and CDR2 FQGTGA. Trimming took 4 bases from V and 6 from J; bases not matched to a gene: 7. CDR3 size: 17 residues. Full variable domain (remainder filled in from reference TRBV7-3 and TRBJ2-1): GAGVSQTPSNKVTEKGKYVELRCDPISGHTALYWYRQSLGQGPEFLIYFQGTGAADDSGLPNDRFFAVRPEGSVSTLKIQRTERGDSAVYLCASSYGTSGGLSNEQFFGPGTRLTVL.